This T cell receptor (beta chain) was documented in a study of T cells expressing NK-cell markers (dated by TCRdb to about 2020). Some background on the complete study: TCR beta-chain repertoires were profiled in sorted CD3+CD56+NKG2C+, CD3+CD56+NKG2C- and CD3+CD56-NKG2C+ T-cell subsets from roughly eight donors. The eight sequenced donors were randomly selected healthy volunteers, three men and five women. Among the eight sequenced donors, seven were HCMV-seropositive and one was HCMV-seronegative. The libraries were sequenced on Illumina HiSeq 2000/2500, MiSeq or NextSeq, producing 2 x 150 bp reads.

The germline V gene (reference sequence) sets CDR1 to DFQATT and CDR2 to SNEGSKA. Reading from cysteine to phenylalanine, the CDR3 counts 14 amino acids. The protein alone is recorded here. What the work shows at the level of the full study, not this receptor alone: In six donors, the dominant CD3+CD56+NKG2C+ clonotypes were among the top 10 CD8+ clonotypes and accounted for about 1.0-7.0% of CD8+ T cells. Those dominant clonotypes were again the most abundant among CD3+CD56-NKG2C+ cells in several donors, at about 25-65%. Whether the expanded NKG2C-expressing T cell clones were specific for HCMV antigens remained unclear.

Sequenced on an Illumina HiSeq 2000. TCR beta cDNA libraries were prepared using 5'RACE template switching, which introduced a universal primer site and unique molecular identifiers. cDNA synthesis was primed from the TCR beta constant segment and was followed by two successive PCR amplification steps. As for the authors' bioinformatics: MIGEC handled demultiplexing of the reads and grouping by UMI, while MiTCR was used to assemble and quantify clonotypes. Only TCR cDNA sequences supported by at least two reads were kept to exclude erroneous sequences. The tcR package was used for downstream repertoire analysis, with clonotypes matched between fractions based on CDR3 nucleotide sequence plus V segment. VDJmatch was used to annotate antigen specificity against VDJdb, with one amino acid substitution in CDR3 permitted. Following TCRdb reprocessing, every CDR3 protein sequence forms one entry, and DNA is not provided. None of the V and J calls come from the authors' own analysis; TCRdb made them. In this sample's table one finds some 340,000 distinct CDR3 sequences. Roughly 5.2% of the sample is taken by the ten largest.

A commercial ELISA kit detecting HCMV-specific IgG in serum was used to determine HCMV serostatus. Ficoll density gradient centrifugation was used to isolate peripheral blood mononuclear cells from blood. Comments on this clonotype: It has no known antigen specificity.

The rearrangement joined TRBV20-1 to TRBJ1-6. Sequences were obtained from blood T cells: a sorted CD56 or NKG2C T cell subset, CD4+ or CD8+ T cells, or bulk PBMC T cells (not recorded which). The sequence was collected from a man aged 18 to 69 in good health. The CDR3 region: CSATTERNNSPLHF.